Described below is a single T cell receptor (beta chain) sequence and its context. The target antigen is unknown. TCRB transcripts that were expressed got sequenced, as all of the isolated RNA had been reverse transcribed. Assay used: immunoSEQ multiplex PCR; TCRdb lists only in-frame clones, some missing. This sample has hundreds of thousands of clones, with about 14% found just once. These data originate in a study of beta chain features in type 1 diabetes. Study-wide findings and caveats: Among all four CD4+ subsets, Type 1 diabetes patients had TCRB CDR3s that were moderately but significantly shorter. Cells expressing TCR highly could be over-represented by cDNA sequencing. The naive, central memory and Treg TCRB repertoires showed an apparent similarity that was greater among patients than among healthy donors. The study found fewer insertions and more deletions at VDJ junctions in type 1 diabetes patients.

Trimming pared 0 bases from V and 2 bases from J, leaving 11 bases between. Germline loops: CDR1 KGHSH, CDR2 LQKENI. This CDR3 has 15 residues. V usage is TRBV18 and J usage is TRBJ2-7; no definite D call. The clonotype was recovered from a man between 18 and 29 years old with type 1 diabetes. The sequenced sample was naive CD4+ T cells from blood. The chain's CDR3 is CASSPPGLVAYEQYF. For the CDR3, the DNA is TGTGCCAGCTCACCACCAGGGCTGGTGGCCTACGAGCAGTACTTC.